A selection of T cell receptor beta chains follows, all from one sample in a study of cytomegalovirus exposure and HLA in healthy donors. Some clones are missing from TCRdb's copy, which holds only in-frame ones; the method was immunoSEQ multiplex PCR. The sample lists 150,000 to 200,000 clones; around 77% were seen once. Sequenced material: PBMCs. The receptors were sampled from a woman aged 25 to 45 in good health and CMV-seronegative. The CDR3 runs from the conserved cysteine through the conserved F or W. The order of the fields is D gene, J gene, clone size, V gene, CDR3 DNA, CDR3 protein. D genes are given only for firm matches. Not all rows give a size; the values are once, few, many and, for expanded clones, a class.

NA | TRBJ2-5 | NA | TRBV10-2 | TGCGCCAGCAGTTTCCGGGACTCCGTACGGGAGACCCAGTACTTC | CASSFRDSVRETQYF
NA | TRBJ2-7 | once | TRBV7-8 | TGTGCCAGCAGCCAGCGATGGGACTCCTCCTACGAGCAGTACTTC | CASSQRWDSSYEQYF
NA | TRBJ1-5 | NA | TRBV19 | TGTGCCAGTAGTATGGGAGACTTGGGGCCCCAGCATTTT | CASSMGDLGPQHF
NA | TRBJ2-3 | NA | TRBV4-1 | TGCGCCAGCAGCCACCCACTAGGTAGCACAGATACGCAGTATTTT | CASSHPLGSTDTQYF
NA | TRBJ2-1 | NA | TRBV25-1 | TGTGCCAGCAGTGAATGGGGGAGGGGACAGGAGACCTACAATGAGCAGTTCTTC | CASSEWGRGQETYNEQFF
NA | TRBJ2-1 | NA | TRBV11-2 | TGTGCCAGCAGCCCAAGGGAGGCTTTTTCCTACAATGAGCAGTTCTTC | CASSPREAFSYNEQFF
NA | TRBJ2-1 | NA | TRBV10-3 | TGTGCCATCAGTGGCGCCCGGGGAGACCCCTACAATGAGCAGTTCTTC | CAISGARGDPYNEQFF
NA | TRBJ1-2 | NA | TRBV28 | TGTGCCAGCAGTTTTACAGGGAGCCCCACTAACTATGGCTACACCTTC | CASSFTGSPTNYGYTF
TRBD2 | TRBJ2-7 | NA | TRBV7-2 | TGTGCCAGCTCCCGGGAGGGAAGGTACGAGCAGTACTTC | CASSREGRYEQYF
NA | TRBJ1-1 | NA | TRBV11-2 | TGTGCCAGCAGCTTATTGACGGGGACAAACACTGAAGCTTTCTTT | CASSLLTGTNTEAFF
NA | TRBJ2-7 | NA | TRBV11-2 | TGTGCCAGCAGCTTAGGAATCGGGGGGCCCGTCTCCTACGAGCAGTACTTC | CASSLGIGGPVSYEQYF
NA | TRBJ1-4 | NA | TRBV30 | TGTGCCTGGAGGAACATGCCGGACAGCGCAACTAATGAAAAACTGTTTTTT | CAWRNMPDSATNEKLFF
TRBD1 | TRBJ2-6 | NA | TRBV29-1 | TGCAGCGTCGGTCCAGGGGGCCCCCGCTCTGGGGCCAACGTCCTGACTTTC | CSVGPGGPRSGANVLTF
TRBD1 | TRBJ1-1 | few | TRBV6-1 | TGTGCCAGCAGTCTCGGACAGGCGAATGAAGCTTTCTTT | CASSLGQANEAFF
TRBD1 | TRBJ1-3 | NA | TRBV7-6 | TGTGCCAGCAGCTCCAGCACCGGACAGGGGGCAGCTGGAAACACCATATATTTT | CASSSSTGQGAAGNTIYF
TRBD1 | TRBJ2-1 | NA | TRBV6-5 | TGTGCCAGCAGAGGACAGGTTATCTATGAGCAGTTCTTC | CASRGQVIYEQFF
NA | TRBJ1-2 | NA | TRBV6-1 | TGTGCCAGCAGTGAAGTGGCCGAAACCAATGGCTACACCTTC | CASSEVAETNGYTF
NA | TRBJ2-1 | NA | TRBV5-1 | TGCGCCAGCAGCCACTTGAGGGGGAGGGGCAATGAGCAGTTCTTC | CASSHLRGRGNEQFF
NA | TRBJ1-5 | NA | TRBV7-9 | TGTGCCAGCAGCTTGGTAGGGGATCAGCCCCAGCATTTT | CASSLVGDQPQHF
NA | TRBJ1-2 | NA | TRBV14 | TGTGCCAGCAGCCAATCGGCAGGGAACGTTAACTATGGCTACACCTTC | CASSQSAGNVNYGYTF
TRBD1 | TRBJ1-5 | NA | TRBV6-1 | TGTGCCAGCAGCGAGACAGGGGGCTTTCAGCCCCAGCATTTT | CASSETGGFQPQHF
NA | TRBJ2-3 | NA | TRBV7-6 | TGTGCCAGCAGCTATAGGAGCGCCAGCACAGATACGCAGTATTTT | CASSYRSASTDTQYF
TRBD2 | TRBJ2-7 | once | TRBV2 | TGTGCCAGCAGTGAAGGGCGGGAGGCCTACGAGCAGTACTTC | CASSEGREAYEQYF